The table lists the clone carrying this T cell receptor beta chain with a few counts. What it recognizes is unknown. RNA transcripts provided the source from which TCR beta CDR3 regions were amplified. HTBI primers were employed in a first-round RT-PCR of the TCR CDR3. TCRdb ran MiXCR on the multiplex PCR reads and lists one entry per CDR3 protein. The repertoire includes 600,000 to 750,000 distinct CDR3 sequences, 17% of them detected once, and around 15% sits in the top ten. This sample is drawn from a study of T cells in Graves' hyperthyroidism and ophthalmopathy. The study, taken as a whole, reports: The authors' 13 V-J model separated ophthalmopathy from stable hyperthyroidism.

The CDR3 totals 14 residues. Per germline, CDR1 ENHRY and CDR2 SYGVKD. V dropped 4 bases and J dropped 6; count of bases not matched to a gene: 6. This clonotype was sampled from a man aged 50 to 59 with Graves' hyperthyroidism. Sample: blood. The chain couples TRBV10-3 to TRBJ2-3; TRBD2 agrees at 8 bases. The CDR3 is CAISAGTRGDTQYF. The CDR3 coding sequence is TGTGCCATCAGTGCGGGGACTAGAGGGGATACGCAGTATTTT.